This TCR beta chain is drawn from a study of blood T cell repertoires in COVID-19. Study information: PBMCs, B-cell-depleted T cells, or T cells were the source of the cDNA or gDNA that made up the material.

There are 13 residues in the CDR3. Germline values: CDR1 KGHSH, CDR2 LQKENI. V lost 3 bases and J lost 3, with 6 bases in between. Per the original data handling: Amplification with reference gene primers provided the estimates of nucleated cell counts. TCRdb's copy holds only in-frame clones and misses some; the assay was immunoSEQ multiplex PCR. The V and J calls and clone size were taken over from that table, and D and trimming were inferred from the DNA. The sample yields 200,000 to 250,000 clones, 80% to 90% seen once. Sample: peripheral blood. This TCR was sampled from a woman of 80 years or more with acute or convalescent COVID-19. The rearrangement links TRBV18 to TRBJ1-5, with unresolved D. In nucleotides, the CDR3 is TGTGCCAGCTCACCGAGGAACAATCAGCCCCAGCATTTT. This translates into CASSPRNNQPQHF.